This T cell receptor (beta chain) came from a study of graft-versus-host responses after intestinal transplantation. Study-wide context: Transplants were multivisceral, liver-intestinal, or isolated intestinal. Anti-thymocyte globulin induction preceded three to four years of tacrolimus and steroid maintenance in all recipients. Whole-study results and caveats: GvH clones surfaced in recipient marrow, some emerging earlier in ileum or blood.

Details on this clone: The target antigen is unknown.

The CDR3 runs 13 residues. Looked up from germline, CDR1 is MGHRA and CDR2 is YSYEKL. V was clipped by 5 bases and J by 3 bases, with 8 bases between them. Using immunoSEQ multiplex PCR, the repertoire was profiled, and TCRdb retains in-frame clones only, with some absent. The sample consists of about 120,000 clones, roughly 95% of them appearing once. This TCR was sampled from a human donor who received an intestinal transplant. Source: unstimulated CD8+ T cells sorted from spleen or lymph node cells, taken before intestinal transplant. The chain joins TRBV4-1 to TRBJ1-5; no definite D call. The DNA of the CDR3 is TGCGCCAGCAGCGTCGGACCCAATCAGCCCCAGCATTTT. Protein: CASSVGPNQPQHF.